This paragraph reports one T cell receptor beta chain. The data derive from a study of shared clonotypes between healthy human individuals. Study overall: Contributing individuals were a couple of females and a few males aged 18 to 49.

For each subset, genomic DNA was distributed in equal portions over several immunoSEQ plates. Here immunoSEQ multiplex PCR was the method, and the copy in TCRdb shows in-frame clones only, minus some. The sample records about 530,000 clones, almost 80% being singletons. Germline V gene lookup returns CDR1 SGDLS and CDR2 YYNGEE. With V trimmed by 3 bases and J by 6 bases, 10 bases remained unmatched. The CDR3 is 17 amino acids. The chain carries TRBV9 and TRBJ2-1; 12 bases line up with TRBD2. The sequenced sample was PBMCs. This TCR derives from a middle-aged woman in good health. Some clones in this sample may be carry-over from other donors' samples. CDR3 nucleotide sequence: TGTGCCAGCAGCGCCCGACTAGCGGGGGTGGATGCCAATGAGCAGTTCTTC. It encodes CASSARLAGVDANEQFF.